Shown below are 7 T cell receptor beta chains from a single sample sequenced in a study of monozygotic twins with inflammatory bowel disease. TCRdb reprocessed the 5' RACE reads and keeps a single row for each CDR3 protein, giving no DNA. Its table lists about 450,000 distinct CDR3 sequences. Source material: blood. Source of these receptors: a human donor with ulcerative colitis or Crohn's disease, or a healthy co-twin of an affected twin (not recorded which).

The V call is TRBV27, the J call TRBJ2-7. CDR1 is MNHEY and CDR2 is SMNVEV in the germline V gene (reference sequence). The CDR3 contains 15 residues. The CDR3 sequence is CASSLTFTSGYEQYF.

V usage is TRBV10-3 and J usage is TRBJ2-2. The CDR3 extends over 12 amino acids. Germline V gene lookup returns CDR1 ENHRY and CDR2 SYGVKD. CDR3 in amino acids: CAISDVAGELFF.

The chain joins TRBV6-6 to TRBJ2-2. The length of the CDR3 is 14 residues. Germline lookup yields CDR1 MNHNY and CDR2 SVGAGI (reference sequence). This chain's CDR3 is CASSFTASTGELFF.

The V gene is TRBV7-9, the J gene TRBJ1-1. There are 14 residues in the CDR3. Germline V lookup: CDR1 SEHNR, CDR2 FQNEAQ (reference sequence). The CDR3 sequence: CASSLSAMNTEAFF.

The V call is TRBV30, the J call TRBJ2-4; the D call from TCRdb, TRBD2, cannot be confirmed without DNA. The CDR3 is made up of 17 amino acids. Germline V CDR1 and CDR2: GTSNPN, SVGIG (reference sequence). CDR3 loop: CAWFPPGLAGGENIQYF.

CDR3 amino acids: CASSLAWGQTLYEQYF. The chain links TRBV5-5 to TRBJ2-7. Per the germline V gene, CDR1 is SGHKS and CDR2 is YYEKEE (reference sequence). This CDR3 has 16 residues.

The chain uses TRBV12-3 or TRBV12-4 and TRBJ2-1; TCRdb gives TRBD1 as the D gene, but with no DNA this cannot be confirmed. This CDR3 has 13 amino acids. The CDR3 reads CASTPSFGNEQFF.